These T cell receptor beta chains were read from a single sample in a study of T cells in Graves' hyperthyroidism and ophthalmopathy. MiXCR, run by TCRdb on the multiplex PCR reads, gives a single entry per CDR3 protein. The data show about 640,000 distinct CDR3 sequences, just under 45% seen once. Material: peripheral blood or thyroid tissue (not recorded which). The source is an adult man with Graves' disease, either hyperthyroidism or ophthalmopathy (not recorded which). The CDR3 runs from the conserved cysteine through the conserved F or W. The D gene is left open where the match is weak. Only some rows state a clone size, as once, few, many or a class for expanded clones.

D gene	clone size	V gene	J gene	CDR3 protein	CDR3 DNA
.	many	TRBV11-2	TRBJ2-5	CASSPYLGANLETQYF	TGTGCCAGCAGCCCGTACTTGGGCGCTAATTTGGAGACCCAGTACTTC
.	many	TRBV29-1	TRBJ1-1	CSVTDEMGTEAFF	TGCAGCGTCACGGACGAAATGGGCACTGAAGCTTTCTTT
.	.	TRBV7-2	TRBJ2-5	CASRIGQLYQETQHF	TGTGCCAGCAGGATAGGACAGTTGTACCAAGAGACCCAGCACTTC
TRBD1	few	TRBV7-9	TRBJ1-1	CASSPGQGADTEAFF	TGTGCCAGCAGCCCCGGACAGGGGGCGGACACTGAAGCTTTCTTT
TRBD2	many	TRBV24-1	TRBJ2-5	CATSDPLAGGPETQYF	TGTGCCACCAGTGACCCACTAGCGGGAGGGCCTGAGACCCAGTACTTC
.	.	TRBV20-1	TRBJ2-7	CSARDVKDYEQYF	TGCAGTGCTAGAGATGTAAAGGACTACGAGCAGTACTTC
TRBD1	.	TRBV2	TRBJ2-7	CASSPSPGQGFNEQYF	TGTGCCAGCAGCCCGAGCCCGGGACAGGGCTTTAACGAGCAGTACTTC
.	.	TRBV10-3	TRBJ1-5	CAISVGGLMINQPQHF	TGTGCCATCAGTGTGGGGGGGCTCATGATCAATCAGCCCCAGCATTTT
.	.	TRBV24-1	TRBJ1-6	CASSFPRGLSSPLHF	TGTGCCAGCAGTTTCCCGCGTGGACTTAGTTCACCCCTCCACTTT
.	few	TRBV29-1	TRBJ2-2	CSVETRGLSGGNTGELFF	TGCAGCGTTGAAACCAGGGGACTTAGCGGAGGGAACACCGGGGAGCTGTTTTTT
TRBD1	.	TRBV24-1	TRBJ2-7	CATSDLTQTQGAVEQYF	TGTGCCACCAGTGATTTGACCCAAACACAGGGGGCCGTCGAGCAGTACTTC
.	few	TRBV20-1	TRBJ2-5	CSASGRRETQYF	TGCAGTGCTAGTGGGAGGCGAGAGACCCAGTACTTC
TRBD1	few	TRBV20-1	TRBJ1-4	CSAEDRASEKLFF	TGCAGTGCCGAGGACAGGGCGTCTGAAAAACTGTTTTTT
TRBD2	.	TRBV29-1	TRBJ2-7	CSVGYPAGGPQEQYF	TGCAGCGTTGGCTACCCAGCGGGAGGGCCCCAAGAGCAGTACTTC
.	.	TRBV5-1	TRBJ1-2	CASSQENPANYGYTF	TGCGCCAGCAGCCAAGAGAACCCGGCTAACTATGGCTACACCTTC
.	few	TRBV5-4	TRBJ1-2	CASSLRQVYGYTF	TGTGCCAGCAGCTTGAGACAAGTCTATGGCTACACCTTC
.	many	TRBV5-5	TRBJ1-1	CASRIVGGDTEAFF	TGTGCCAGCAGGATCGTTGGGGGCGACACTGAAGCTTTCTTT
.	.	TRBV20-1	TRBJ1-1	CSARVWGGEGEAFF	TGCAGTGCTAGAGTCTGGGGGGGAGAGGGTGAAGCTTTCTTT
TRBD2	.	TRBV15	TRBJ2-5	CATSREVIAGQETQYF	TGTGCCACCAGCAGAGAGGTGATAGCGGGCCAAGAGACCCAGTACTTC
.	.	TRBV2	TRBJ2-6	CASSTGQALSGANVLTF	TGTGCCAGCTCTACAGGGCAGGCCCTCTCTGGGGCCAACGTCCTGACTTTC
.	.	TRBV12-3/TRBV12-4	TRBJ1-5	CASSFTGPGNQPQHF	TGTGCCAGCAGTTTTACGGGACCGGGCAATCAGCCCCAGCATTTT
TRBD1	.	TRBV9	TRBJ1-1	CASSMSDRGFVEAFF	TGTGCCAGCAGCATGAGTGACAGGGGATTCGTTGAAGCTTTCTTT
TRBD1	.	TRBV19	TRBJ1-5	CASSRTDSWDRVGQPQHF	TGTGCCAGTAGCCGGACCGATAGCTGGGACAGGGTAGGTCAGCCCCAGCATTTT
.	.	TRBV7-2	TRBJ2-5	CASRGKDWHQETQYF	TGTGCCAGCAGGGGCAAGGACTGGCACCAAGAGACCCAGTACTTC
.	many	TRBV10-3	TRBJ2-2	CATSGNTGELFF	TGTGCCACGTCAGGGAACACCGGGGAGCTGTTTTTT
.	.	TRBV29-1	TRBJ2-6	CSEGQGGSGANVLTF	TGCAGCGAAGGGCAGGGAGGATCTGGGGCCAACGTCCTGACTTTC
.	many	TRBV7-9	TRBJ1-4	CASSLGQSNEKLFF	TGTGCCAGCAGCTTAGGGCAGAGCAATGAAAAACTGTTTTTT
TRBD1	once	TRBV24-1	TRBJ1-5	CATSDSGTANTGEHF	TGTGCCACCAGTGATTCCGGGACAGCAAACACCGGGGAGCATTTT
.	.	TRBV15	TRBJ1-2	CATSQLTGNYGYTF	TGTGCCACCAGCCAACTAACAGGGAACTATGGCTACACCTTC
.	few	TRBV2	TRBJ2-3	CASSTGRDTQYF	TGTGCCAGCAGCACAGGACGAGATACGCAGTATTTT
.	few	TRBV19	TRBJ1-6	CASGETGTFVSPLHF	TGTGCCAGTGGTGAAACCGGGACATTTGTTTCACCCCTCCACTTT
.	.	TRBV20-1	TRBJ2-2	CSARSATNTGELFF	TGCAGTGCTAGGTCGGCCACGAACACCGGGGAGCTGTTTTTT
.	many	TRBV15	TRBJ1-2	CATSRAGTIYGYTF	TGTGCCACCAGCAGAGCAGGGACTATCTATGGCTACACCTTC
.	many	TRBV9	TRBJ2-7	CASSAGVSNSYEQYF	TGTGCCAGCAGCGCTGGAGTGAGCAACTCCTACGAGCAGTACTTC
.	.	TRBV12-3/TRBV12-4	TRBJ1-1	CASSLGGRTGFTEAFF	TGTGCCAGCAGTTTGGGTGGGAGAACAGGGTTCACTGAAGCTTTCTTT
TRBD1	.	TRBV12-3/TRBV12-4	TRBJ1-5	CASQDRVNQPQHF	TGTGCTAGCCAGGACAGGGTGAATCAGCCCCAGCATTTT
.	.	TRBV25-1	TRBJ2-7	CASSPNIQEQYF	TGTGCCAGCTCACCAAATATCCAGGAACAGTACTTC
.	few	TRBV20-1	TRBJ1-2	CSAESTGYGYTF	TGCAGTGCTGAAAGTACAGGTTATGGCTACACCTTC
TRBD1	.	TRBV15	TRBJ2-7	CATSRSTGGYEQYF	TGTGCCACCAGCAGATCGACAGGGGGCTACGAGCAGTACTTC
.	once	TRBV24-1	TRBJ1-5	CATSDPGRNQPQHF	TGTGCCACCAGTGACCCAGGGCGCAATCAGCCCCAGCATTTT
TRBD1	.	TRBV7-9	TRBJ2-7	CASSSRSRGTGFYEQYF	TGTGCCAGCAGCTCCAGAAGCCGAGGGACAGGCTTCTACGAGCAGTACTTC
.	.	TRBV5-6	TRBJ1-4	CASSPRDLRSEKLFF	TGTGCCAGCAGCCCAAGGGACCTACGGAGTGAAAAACTGTTTTTT
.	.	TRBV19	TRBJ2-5	CASSIRGQQETQYF	TGTGCCAGTAGTATACGGGGGCAACAAGAGACCCAGTACTTC
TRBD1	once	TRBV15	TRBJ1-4	CATSRRTGSGEKLFF	TGTGCCACCAGCAGAAGGACAGGGTCGGGAGAAAAACTGTTTTTT
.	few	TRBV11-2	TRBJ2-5	CASSLDSLPQETQYF	TGTGCCAGCAGCCTCGACAGCTTGCCACAAGAGACCCAGTACTTC
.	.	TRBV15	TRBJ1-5	CATSRNGRTQPQHF	TGTGCCACCAGCAGGAACGGACGGACTCAGCCCCAGCATTTT
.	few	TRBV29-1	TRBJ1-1	CSVEEAAVRGGAFF	TGCAGCGTTGAAGAGGCGGCGGTCCGCGGCGGAGCTTTCTTT
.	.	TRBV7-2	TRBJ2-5	CASSLVAGYNQETQYF	TGTGCCAGCAGCTTAGTGGCAGGGTACAACCAAGAGACCCAGTACTTC
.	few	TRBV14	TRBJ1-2	CASSQASPFYGYTF	TGTGCCAGCAGCCAAGCGTCACCGTTCTATGGCTACACCTTC
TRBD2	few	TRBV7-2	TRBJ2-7	CASKASGSSYEQYF	TGTGCCAGTAAGGCTAGCGGGAGTAGTTACGAGCAGTACTTC
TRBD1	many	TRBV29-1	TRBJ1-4	CSVQGGAREKLFF	TGCAGCGTCCAGGGGGGGGCACGAGAAAAACTGTTTTTT
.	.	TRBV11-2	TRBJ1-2	CATTTRIRGPNYGYTF	TGTGCCACCACTACACGGATCCGGGGACCAAACTATGGCTACACCTTC
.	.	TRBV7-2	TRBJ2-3	CASSLAIGDTQYF	TGTGCCAGCAGCTTAGCAATAGGAGATACGCAGTATTTT
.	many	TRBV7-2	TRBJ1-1	CASSRRGTEAFF	TGTGCCAGCAGCCGTCGGGGGACTGAAGCTTTCTTT
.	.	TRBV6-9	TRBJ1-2	CASSFRQAYGYTF	TGTGCCAGCAGTTTTCGTCAGGCGTATGGCTACACCTTC
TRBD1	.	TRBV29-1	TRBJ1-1	CSVASPRTGGEAFF	TGCAGCGTCGCCTCACCACGGACAGGGGGGGAAGCTTTCTTT
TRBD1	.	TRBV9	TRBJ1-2	CASSQYRGYGYTF	TGTGCCAGCAGCCAATACAGGGGATATGGCTACACCTTC